This T cell receptor (beta chain) was retrieved from a study of T-cell memory formation after mild COVID-19. Overall study results and limits: CD4+ contracting clones lay mainly in CM and EM, CD8+ ones in EMRA.

The 5'RACE method, run with constant-segment primers, produced TCR alpha and TCR beta cDNA libraries (carrying sample barcodes and UMIs). TCRdb re-called the 5' RACE reads with MiXCR, one entry per CDR3 protein. The table records about 430,000 distinct CDR3 sequences, approximately 18% of them present only once. With respect to this clonotype: The target antigen is unknown.

CDR1 and CDR2 from the germline V gene are MDHEN and SYDVKM. This CDR3 comprises 16 residues. Trimming removed 5 bases at V and 1 base at J, with 15 bases between. The specimen sequenced was PBMCs or a T cell subset sorted from them (not recorded which). The receptor's source is a man aged 18 to 29 who had mild COVID-19 (a few samples of this study predate the infection). Cell type and time point are not known. This sequence joins TRBV28 and TRBJ2-4, with TRBD2 as a possible D gene (5 bases). CDR3 sequence (DNA): TGTGCCAGCAGTCCCCTCACGGGGATCGCCAAAAACATTCAGTACTTC. This gives the protein CASSPLTGIAKNIQYF.